A single sample is the source of the 15 T cell receptor beta chains below, sequenced in a study of blood T cell repertoires in COVID-19. Sequenced by immunoSEQ multiplex PCR; TCRdb stores in-frame clones only, minus some. The sample records 200,000 to 250,000 clones, around 82% being singletons. The sample taken for sequencing was peripheral blood. The receptors shown here come from an older woman with acute or convalescent COVID-19.

V gene TRBV6-5 combines with J gene TRBJ1-1; D remains unclear. Germline V gene sequence: CDR1 MNHEY, CDR2 SVGAGI. This CDR3 spans 12 amino acids. V shed 2 bases and J shed 8 bases, with 9 bases lying between them. This CDR3 is CASSYARGEAFF. DNA for the CDR3: TGTGCCAGCAGTTACGCCCGCGGGGAAGCTTTCTTT.

The chain couples TRBV5-1 to TRBJ1-1; D is unclear. With 4 bases removed from V and 4 bases from J, the gap between germline ends came to 17 bases. The CDR3 extends over 15 amino acids. The germline CDR1 and CDR2 sequences are SGHRS and YFSETQ. The CDR3 protein is CASSLRDGRGTEAFF. In DNA, the CDR3 is TGCGCCAGCAGCCTAAGAGATGGACGGGGCACTGAAGCTTTCTTT.

The chain carries TRBV5-1 and TRBJ2-5, with 8 bases aligning to TRBD2. Germline CDR1 and CDR2: SGHRS and YFSETQ. The V segment lost 4 bases and the J segment 1 base; nucleotides outside the gene matches: 9. This CDR3 region has 16 residues. CDR3 in amino acids: CASSPGGGASQETQYF. As DNA, the CDR3 is TGCGCCAGCAGCCCCGGGGGGGGAGCCTCCCAAGAGACCCAGTACTTC.

In nucleotides, the CDR3 is TGTGCCAGCAGCTTGGTTTTGCGGGGGGACGGAACCGGGGAGCTGTTTTTT. Its protein is CASSLVLRGDGTGELFF. V gene TRBV5-6 combines with J gene TRBJ2-2; 8 bases are a match to TRBD2. The CDR3 is 17 amino acids. V was clipped by 0 bases and J by 5 bases; unmatched bases: 9. Germline CDR1 and CDR2: SGHDT and YYEEEE.

The table lists this clone with a few counts. This chain links TRBV6-6 with TRBJ1-4, with 8 bases lining up with TRBD1. Germline values: CDR1 MNHNY, CDR2 SVGAGI (reference sequence). The CDR3 covers 15 residues. The V gene end was trimmed by 2 bases and the J gene end by 7 bases; junction bases not matched to a gene: 6. The CDR3 DNA follows: TGTGCCAGCAGTTACCAAGGACAGGGTGGTGAAAAACTGTTTTTT. Its translation is CASSYQGQGGEKLFF.

The chain has TRBV6-6 and TRBJ2-1, with 7 bases fitting TRBD1. V dropped 4 bases and J dropped 5; count of bases not matched to a gene: 8. CDR3 length: 15 residues. Germline CDR1 is MNHNY and CDR2 is SVGAGI (reference sequence). The CDR3 sequence: CASSSGRQGNNEQFF. The CDR3 coding sequence is TGTGCCAGCAGTTCTGGGAGACAGGGTAACAATGAGCAGTTCTTC.

This clone appeared a single time. The chain combines TRBV7-2 with TRBJ2-3; TRBD2 agrees at 15 bases. V shed 3 bases and J 5 bases; nucleotides not matched to a gene: 9. Per the germline V gene, CDR1 is SGHTA and CDR2 is FQGNSA. The length of the CDR3 is 18 residues. CDR3: CASSFPGLAGGGRDTQYF. CDR3 in DNA: TGTGCCAGCAGCTTTCCGGGACTAGCGGGGGGCGGGAGAGATACGCAGTATTTT.

This clone has more than one count but fewer than ten. The chain recombines TRBV9 with TRBJ1-3; D gene unclear. Trimming took 0 bases from V and 3 from J, leaving 10 bases between them. The CDR3 spans 15 residues. The germline V gene has CDR1 SGDLS and CDR2 YYNGEE. CDR3: CASSVGGSYGNTIYF. CDR3 coding DNA: TGTGCCAGCAGCGTAGGAGGCAGCTATGGAAACACCATATATTTT.

The chain joins TRBV3-1 (or the pseudogene TRBV3-2) to TRBJ2-5; 9 nucleotides line up with TRBD2. With 1 base clipped from V and 5 bases from J, the junction kept 11 bases outside the gene matches. CDR3 length: 17 residues. The germline CDR1 and CDR2 sequences are LGHDT and YNNKEL (reference sequence). The CDR3 DNA is TGTGCCAGCAGCCAAGGCTGGCGGGGGGGCGTCGGGGAGACCCAGTACTTC. Translation: CASSQGWRGGVGETQYF.

The sample holds one count of this clone. The CDR3 here is CASSDRAGYEQYF. The CDR3 bases are TGTGCCAGTAGCGACAGGGCCGGCTACGAGCAGTACTTC. This chain links TRBV19 with TRBJ2-7, with TRBD1 matching over 7 bases. Germline lookup yields CDR1 LNHDA and CDR2 SQIVND (reference sequence). CDR3 length equals 13 residues. Trimming cost V 6 bases and J 3 bases; bases outside gene matches: 5.

V and J are TRBV5-1 and TRBJ1-1; 8 bases line up with TRBD1. Germline CDR1 is SGHRS and CDR2 is YFSETQ. V lost 1 base, J lost 5 bases, and 7 bases stayed unmatched. This CDR3 region has 15 residues. The CDR3 DNA follows: TGCGCCAGCAGCTTGACTGGACAGGGTACAACTGAAGCTTTCTTT. Residues: CASSLTGQGTTEAFF. The entire variable domain, with the rest obtained from reference TRBV5-1 and TRBJ1-1, is as follows: KAGVTQTPRYLIKTRGQQVTLSCSPISGHRSVSWYQQTPGQGLQFLFEYFSETQRNKGNFPGRFSGRQFSNSRSEMNVSTLELGDSALYLCASSLTGQGTTEAFFGQGTRLTVV.

The chain uses TRBV11-2 and TRBJ2-7; 9 bases match TRBD1. This CDR3 spans 15 amino acids. The V gene's germline CDR1 is SGHAT and CDR2 FQNNGV. Trimming took 1 base from V and 5 from J; bases not matched to a gene: 6. CDR3 sequence: CASSLGLGTGHEQYF. DNA of the CDR3: TGTGCCAGCAGCTTAGGGTTGGGGACAGGGCACGAGCAGTACTTC.

The chain employs TRBV24-1 and TRBJ2-1, with 9 nucleotides matching TRBD1. This CDR3 spans 15 amino acids. The V segment lost 3 bases and the J segment 6 bases; nucleotides outside the gene matches: 5. Germline CDR1 reads KGHDR; CDR2 reads SFDVKD. CDR3 sequence: CATSDPGQGSNEQFF. As DNA, the CDR3 is TGTGCCACCAGTGATCCCGGACAGGGGAGCAATGAGCAGTTCTTC.

The sample holds one count of this clone. This chain connects TRBV9 to TRBJ1-2; D gene unclear. V was trimmed by 0 bases and J by 6 bases, leaving 6 bases between them. Germline V lookup: CDR1 SGDLS, CDR2 YYNGEE. This CDR3 is 12 amino acids long. The CDR3 loop reads CASSVARDGYTF. CDR3 DNA sequence: TGTGCCAGCAGCGTAGCGAGGGATGGCTACACCTTC.

The gene calls are TRBV2 and TRBJ1-2; TRBD1 is a possible D gene (5 bases). This CDR3 region has 12 residues. Trimming removed 5 bases from V and 6 bases from J, with 10 bases in between. CDR1 SNHLY and CDR2 FYNNEI come from the germline V gene. In DNA form, the CDR3 reads TGTGCCAGCAGTAGGGGTTTGGATGGCTACACCTTC. Translated: CASSRGLDGYTF.